Reported below is one T cell receptor beta chain. Original analysis: The assay estimated nucleated cells by amplifying reference gene primers. Sequencing was performed with immunoSEQ multiplex PCR; in TCRdb, only in-frame clones are kept and a portion is missing. V, J and clone size reflect that table, while D and trimming were determined from the DNA. This sample has almost 250,000 clones, with approximately 86% found just once. The CDR3 runs to 15 residues. Germline CDR1 reads PRHDT; CDR2 reads FYEKMQ (reference sequence). Between the trimmed V and J ends, which lost 4 bases and 7 bases, there was a span of 19 bases. The data were obtained in a study of blood T cell repertoires in COVID-19. Study in general: Material from acute and convalescent COVID-19 was sourced from the United States, Italy and Spain. From T cells, B-cell-depleted T cells, or PBMCs came the material, which was cDNA or gDNA.

Sequenced input: peripheral blood. J is TRBJ1-2 and V is TRBV13, with D possibly TRBD1 on 6 matching bases. The sequence was collected from a woman aged 60 to 75 who had recovered from COVID-19. The CDR3, as DNA: TGTGCCAGCAGCTGGCGACAGGACGGGCTCCGTGGCTACACCTTC. This gives the protein CASSWRQDGLRGYTF.